This T cell receptor (beta chain) was recorded in a study of long-term antiretroviral therapy in people with HIV. Trimming took off 7 bases at V and 2 bases at J, with 8 bases between the two ends. There are 12 residues in the CDR3. Germline-derived CDR1 and CDR2 are SGDLS and YYNGEE. At survey level, the immunoSEQ assay was run in its v3.0 version. Using immunoSEQ multiplex PCR, the repertoire was profiled, and TCRdb retains in-frame clones only, with some absent. The table has some 28,000 clones, 85% to 95% seen once. The rearrangement joins TRBV9 to TRBJ2-3; D uncertain. Specimen: unsorted PBMCs, collected 5.3 years after starting antiretroviral therapy. This TCR derives from a man aged 50 or older with HIV. The CDR3 spells CASSDDTDTQYF. The CDR3 bases are TGTGCCAGCTCGGACGACACAGATACGCAGTATTTT.